This T cell receptor (beta chain) was identified during a study of response to subunit inactivated influenza vaccine. A few counts support this clonotype. This CDR3 region has 12 residues. Trimming removed 7 bases from V and 8 bases from J, with 12 bases in between. TCRdb processed the RT-PCR reads anew with MiXCR; each CDR3 protein has one entry. The data show 150,000 to 200,000 distinct CDR3 sequences, about 12% seen once. Separately, the same data were catalogued under a study of T cells expressing NK-cell markers. Per that study: 5'RACE template switching with UMIs generated TCR beta cDNA.

This chain uses TRBV12-3 or TRBV12-4 with TRBJ2-1, with D maybe TRBD2 (6 bases). This material consisted of CD8+ T cells sorted from PBMCs, taken 11 to 12 days after vaccination. This clonotype was obtained from a man aged 45-65 years who received an inactivated influenza vaccine. The CDR3 bases are TGTGCCAGCATCACAGGCGGGGATGAGCAGTTCTTC. The encoded protein is CASITGGDEQFF.